The 26 T cell receptor beta chains given below trace back to one sample, sequenced in a study of blood T cell repertoires in COVID-19. Profiling relied on immunoSEQ multiplex PCR, and the TCRdb table lists in-frame clones only, not all of them. The sample has 110,000 to 150,000 clones; around 80% are singletons. The sequencing sample was made of PBMCs or T cells enriched from blood (not recorded which). All receptors come from a woman aged 50 to 65 who had recovered from COVID-19.

The rearrangement uses TRBV7-9 and TRBJ1-5; D is unresolved. Germline CDR1 and CDR2: SEHNR and FQNEAQ (reference sequence). CDR3 size: 16 residues. The germline V and J ends were trimmed by 1 base and 5 bases, with 15 bases remaining between them. CDR3 nucleotides: TGTGCCAGCAGCTTAGGGGCGGGGTTGGGAGATCAGCCCCAGCATTTT. Translation gives CASSLGAGLGDQPQHF.

This rearrangement joins TRBV10-3 to TRBJ2-7; possibly TRBD1 for D (6 bases). Per germline, CDR1 ENHRY and CDR2 SYGVKD. V was cut by 3 bases and J by 3 bases, with 15 bases left in between. The CDR3 runs to 15 residues. The CDR3 region has the DNA TGTGCCATCAGTGACGGGGACAACGCCCTCTACGAGCAGTACTTC. Its protein product is CAISDGDNALYEQYF.

The rearrangement joins TRBV6-5 to TRBJ1-1, with 7 positions matching TRBD1. This CDR3 region has 15 residues. The ends lost 0 bases at V and 6 bases at J; junction bases unmatched: 7. Germline V gene lookup returns CDR1 MNHEY and CDR2 SVGAGI. The DNA of the CDR3 is TGTGCCAGCAGTTACTCGGCAGGGGGTAGCGCTGAAGCTTTCTTT. Translated, it gives CASSYSAGGSAEAFF.

This clone was seen a few times. The chain recombines TRBV28 with TRBJ2-6; D unclear. From germline, CDR1 is MDHEN and CDR2 SYDVKM. V was pared by 7 bases and J by 5 bases, with 12 bases between. This CDR3 is built from 14 residues. The chain's CDR3 is CASKSPRRANVLTF. CDR3 DNA: TGTGCCAGCAAATCCCCGAGGCGGGCCAACGTCCTGACTTTC.

This clone has only one observation. The V gene is TRBV11-2, the J gene TRBJ2-5, with 7 bases that match TRBD1. Germline V lookup: CDR1 SGHAT, CDR2 FQNNGV. The length of the CDR3 is 14 residues. V lost 4 bases and J lost 2; bases outside the gene matches: 4. In DNA, the CDR3 is TGTGCCAGCAGCTATAGACAGGGACAAGAGACCCAGTACTTC. Translation gives CASSYRQGQETQYF.

The rearrangement joins TRBV19 to TRBJ2-5, with 10 positions matching TRBD2. Losses at the gene ends were 4 bases for V and 4 bases for J; bases not matched to a gene: 12. CDR3 length equals 17 residues. Germline lookup yields CDR1 LNHDA and CDR2 SQIVND (reference sequence). The CDR3 sequence: CASSTRLAGAGLETQYF. The CDR3, as DNA: TGTGCCAGTAGTACCCGGCTAGCGGGGGCGGGTCTAGAGACCCAGTACTTC. The full variable domain, in which reference TRBV19 and TRBJ2-5 provide the parts outside the CDR3, is DGGITQSPKYLFRKEGQNVTLSCEQNLNHDAMYWYRQDPGQGLRLIYYSQIVNDFQKGDIAEGYSVSREKKESFPLTVTSAQKNPTAFYLCASSTRLAGAGLETQYFGPGTRLLVL.

In the case of this clone: The sample carries other DNA sequences with the same CDR3. V and J are TRBV19 and TRBJ1-2, with 7 bases identical to TRBD1. The CDR3 covers 13 residues. V trimming: 8 bases; J trimming: 5 bases; junction bases outside the gene matches: 8. Per germline, CDR1 LNHDA and CDR2 SQIVND (reference sequence). As DNA, the CDR3 is TGTGCCAGTTCCTTCGACAGGGTTTATGGCTACACCTTC. Its protein is CASSFDRVYGYTF.

This rearrangement joins TRBV12-3 or TRBV12-4 to TRBJ1-1; 9 bases line up with TRBD1. The junction had 0 bases not matched to a gene; V was cut back by 6 bases and J by 4 bases. This CDR3 spans 12 amino acids. This CDR3 is CASRGQGTEAFF. In DNA, the CDR3 is TGTGCCAGCAGGGGACAGGGCACTGAAGCTTTCTTT.

This clone was picked up many times. This chain joins TRBV7-9 and TRBJ2-1; D gene ambiguous. This CDR3 is built from 13 residues. Trimming shortened V by 5 bases and J by 5 bases, and 10 bases separated the two germline ends. From germline, CDR1 is SEHNR and CDR2 FQNEAQ (reference sequence). CDR3: CASSLLSDNEQFF. The DNA for the CDR3 is TGTGCCAGCAGCCTACTTTCGGACAATGAGCAGTTCTTC.

This clone was observed a handful of times. The V gene is TRBV28, the J gene TRBJ1-2, with a possible D match to TRBD1 (5 bases). The CDR3 spans 11 residues. The germline V and J ends were trimmed by 6 bases and 8 bases, with 10 bases remaining between them. Germline V gives CDR1 MDHEN, CDR2 SYDVKM. CDR3 nucleotide sequence: TGTGCCAGCAGGGGGCGGAACGGCTACACCTTC. This sequence encodes CASRGRNGYTF.

The chain joins TRBV4-2 to TRBJ1-2, with TRBD1 matching over 9 bases. With V trimmed by 4 bases and J by 8 bases, 5 bases remained unmatched. The length of the CDR3 is 13 residues. Germline loops: CDR1 LGHNA, CDR2 YNFKEQ. The CDR3 is CASSRQGVGGYTF. The CDR3, as DNA: TGTGCCAGCAGCCGACAGGGGGTAGGAGGCTACACCTTC.

This clone was observed at least ten times. The chain joins TRBV5-1 to TRBJ2-7; D perhaps matches TRBD2 (6 bases). The V end lost 1 base, the J end lost 6 bases, and 8 bases lay between the germline ends. The CDR3 spans 12 residues. The germline V gene encodes CDR1 SGHRS and CDR2 YFSETQ. The CDR3 nucleotides read TGCGCCAGCAGCTTGTCCGGGGGCGAGCAGTACTTC. This gives the protein CASSLSGGEQYF.

This chain joins TRBV3-1 (or the pseudogene TRBV3-2) and TRBJ1-1, with TRBD1 matching over 10 bases. The CDR3 contains 15 residues. The germline V gene has CDR1 LGHDT and CDR2 YNNKEL (reference sequence). V dropped 4 bases and J dropped 5; count of bases not matched to a gene: 7. The CDR3 is CASSLRQGAPTEAFF. In nucleotides, the CDR3 is TGTGCCAGCAGCCTACGACAGGGGGCTCCGACTGAAGCTTTCTTT.

The sample holds one count of this clone. J is TRBJ1-4 and V is TRBV10-3; D not certain. Germline V gene lookup returns CDR1 ENHRY and CDR2 SYGVKD. Trimming took off 0 bases at V and 4 bases at J, with 6 bases between the two ends. The CDR3 extends over 14 amino acids. DNA for the CDR3: TGTGCCATCAGTGAGTCGGAGGGTAATGAAAAACTGTTTTTT. It encodes CAISESEGNEKLFF.

The chain links TRBV5-1 to TRBJ1-2, with D unresolved. CDR3 length equals 15 residues. V lost 0 bases to trimming and J lost 8 bases, with 17 bases between them. CDR1 SGHRS and CDR2 YFSETQ come from the germline V gene. CDR3 protein: CASSLAPGRSEGYTF. The CDR3 DNA reads TGCGCCAGCAGCTTGGCCCCCGGCAGGTCTGAAGGCTACACCTTC. Looking up the rest from reference TRBV5-1 and TRBJ1-2 gives the full variable domain: KAGVTQTPRYLIKTRGQQVTLSCSPISGHRSVSWYQQTPGQGLQFLFEYFSETQRNKGNFPGRFSGRQFSNSRSEMNVSTLELGDSALYLCASSLAPGRSEGYTFGSGTRLTVV.

The V gene is TRBV5-1, the J gene TRBJ1-1, with 11 bases identical to TRBD1. V dropped 0 bases and J dropped 5; count of bases not matched to a gene: 6. The germline gives CDR1 SGHRS, CDR2 YFSETQ. There are 16 residues in the CDR3. The CDR3 DNA sequence: TGCGCCAGCAGCTTGGGGGCCGGGACAGGGGGAACTGAAGCTTTCTTT. Translating gives CASSLGAGTGGTEAFF.

This CDR3 is CASSAGTPNEKLFF. CDR3 in DNA: TGTGCCAGCAGTGCCGGGACACCTAATGAAAAACTGTTTTTT. The chain couples TRBV2 to TRBJ1-4, with a tentative D call TRBD1 (6 bases). This CDR3 is built from 14 residues. Germline V gene sequence: CDR1 SNHLY, CDR2 FYNNEI. V was clipped by 4 bases and J by 3 bases, with 9 bases between them.

This chain connects TRBV10-3 to TRBJ2-3, with TRBD1 as a possible D gene (6 bases). The germline V and J ends were trimmed by 4 bases and 0 bases, with 8 bases remaining between them. Germline assignment: CDR1 ENHRY and CDR2 SYGVKD. This CDR3 comprises 14 residues. As DNA, the CDR3 is TGTGCCATCAGTGCGGGACAAAGCACAGATACGCAGTATTTT. Translating it yields CAISAGQSTDTQYF.

The rearrangement links TRBV5-1 to TRBJ2-7; D might be TRBD2 (5 bases). Germline CDR1 reads SGHRS; CDR2 reads YFSETQ. The CDR3 totals 13 residues. Trimming left V 9 bases short and J 1 base short, with 14 bases between. This chain's CDR3 is CATPTPGSYEQYV. The CDR3 nucleotides are TGCGCCACCCCCACGCCGGGGTCCTACGAGCAGTACGTC.

The V call is TRBV19, the J call TRBJ1-1; 10 bases line up with TRBD1. Germline trimming cut 3 bases from V and 12 bases from J; bases unmatched to any gene: 7. CDR3 length: 13 amino acids. The germline V gene encodes CDR1 LNHDA and CDR2 SQIVND (reference sequence). The CDR3 sequence is CASSILTGGRTFF. CDR3 in DNA: TGTGCCAGTAGTATTCTGACAGGGGGCCGGACTTTCTTT.

The chain carries TRBV7-2 and TRBJ1-1; no firm D call. Trimming pared 7 bases from V and 1 base from J, leaving 13 bases between. CDR1 is SGHTA and CDR2 is FQGNSA in the germline V gene. The CDR3 is made up of 14 amino acids. In DNA form, the CDR3 reads TGTGCCAGCACCCTAATAGGAGGGAACACTGAAGCTTTCTTT. As protein: CASTLIGGNTEAFF.

The chain employs TRBV18 and TRBJ2-3; D gene unclear. V was cut by 2 bases and J by 2 bases, with 8 bases left in between. The germline V gene encodes CDR1 KGHSH and CDR2 LQKENI. The CDR3 totals 14 residues. CDR3 DNA sequence: TGTGCCAGCTCACCAGGAGTTGCCACAGATACGCAGTATTTT. Amino acid sequence: CASSPGVATDTQYF. Variable domain in full (rest from reference TRBV18 and TRBJ2-3): NAGVMQNPRHLVRRRGQEARLRCSPMKGHSHVYWYRQLPEEGLKFMVYLQKENIIDESGMPKERFSAEFPKEGPSILRIQQVVRGDSAAYFCASSPGVATDTQYFGPGTRLTVL.

The V gene is TRBV7-6, the J gene TRBJ1-2; TRBD1 might be the D (6 bases). This CDR3 contains 16 residues. The germline CDR1 and CDR2 sequences are SGHVS and FNYEAQ. The V end lost 1 base, the J end lost 6 bases, and 18 bases lay between the germline ends. CDR3 DNA sequence: TGTGCCAGCAGCTTAGGTCCCTACAGGGCCCGCCATGGCTACACCTTC. Translation gives CASSLGPYRARHGYTF.

This clone was seen more than once but under ten times. The chain joins TRBV5-5 to TRBJ2-5; D is ambiguous. V lost 1 base to trimming and J lost 5 bases, with 3 bases between them. Per the germline V gene, CDR1 is SGHKS and CDR2 is YYEKEE (reference sequence). This CDR3 spans 11 amino acids. The CDR3 sequence is CASSLRETQYF. The CDR3 bases are TGTGCCAGCAGCTTGCGGGAGACCCAGTACTTC.

This clone occurred a few times. The same CDR3 also results from other DNA sequences found in this sample. The rearrangement uses TRBV7-9 and TRBJ2-1, with 10 bases lining up with TRBD2. In germline, CDR1 is SEHNR, CDR2 FQNEAQ (reference sequence). Germline trimming cut 0 bases from V and 4 bases from J; bases unmatched to any gene: 3. The CDR3 extends over 16 amino acids. In DNA form, the CDR3 reads TGTGCCAGCAGCTTAGCTCTAGCGGGGGCGTACAATGAGCAGTTCTTC. Translated, it gives CASSLALAGAYNEQFF.

This chain joins TRBV11-2 and TRBJ2-3; possible D gene TRBD1, 6 bases. CDR1 and CDR2 (germline): SGHAT, FQNNGV. Trimming cost V 6 bases and J 6 bases, with 13 bases left between them. The CDR3 has 13 residues. The CDR3 region is CASRSVGGDTQYF. The CDR3 coding sequence is TGTGCCAGCAGATCAGTTGGGGGCGATACGCAGTATTTT.